This TCR beta chain was profiled in a study of response to subunit inactivated influenza vaccine. Overall study findings and caveats: Authors suggested each seasonal influenza vaccination recruits few new T cells.

V was pared by 6 bases and J by 2 bases, with 9 bases of the junction left unmatched. The length of the CDR3 is 15 residues. This clonotype has just a few counts. Its antigen is as yet unknown. A single record per CDR3 protein comes from TCRdb applying MiXCR to the RT-PCR reads. Here the sample spans 500,000 to 600,000 distinct CDR3 sequences, 10% to 15% being singletons. This receptor was identified in a man aged 45-65 years who received an inactivated influenza vaccine. The chain couples TRBV12-3 or TRBV12-4 to TRBJ2-7; 8 nucleotides align to TRBD2. Sample: PBMCs from blood, taken around seven weeks after vaccination. This CDR3 is CASSPKRGTPYEQYF. CDR3 nucleotides: TGTGCCAGCAGCCCCAAGCGGGGGACACCCTACGAGCAGTACTTC.